Below, 9 T cell receptor beta chains from the same sample are listed, as sequenced in a study of cytomegalovirus exposure and HLA in healthy donors. The PCR used 60 Vbeta and 13 Jbeta primers. Sequencing used immunoSEQ multiplex PCR; TCRdb keeps in-frame clones, though not all of them. The profile shows about 190,000 clones, roughly 80% of them singletons. Sequenced: PBMCs. These TCRs come from a man aged 45 to 65 in good health and CMV-seronegative.

The chain has TRBV2 and TRBJ2-7; 10 bases are shared with TRBD1. The V gene's germline CDR1 is SNHLY and CDR2 FYNNEI. Trimming took 10 bases from V and 6 from J; bases not matched to a gene: 6. The length of the CDR3 is 12 residues. The CDR3 DNA sequence: TGTGCCACGACAGGGGGCAAGTTCGAGCAGTACTTC. Its translation: CATTGGKFEQYF.

This chain links TRBV7-2 with TRBJ2-2; 7 positions match TRBD2. In germline, CDR1 is SGHTA, CDR2 FQGNSA. The trim removed 2 bases at V and 0 bases at J, leaving 6 bases unmatched. The CDR3 has 17 residues. The CDR3 bases are TGTGCCAGCAGCTTATTGGGGGGGACCTCGAACACCGGGGAGCTGTTTTTT. Protein product: CASSLLGGTSNTGELFF.

This chain links TRBV19 with TRBJ2-2; tentative D call: TRBD1 (6 bases). The CDR3 spans 13 residues. V gave up 4 bases and J gave up 9 bases, with 12 bases separating them. Germline V gene sequence: CDR1 LNHDA, CDR2 SQIVND (reference sequence). This chain's CDR3 is CASSTRGSWELFF. Here the CDR3 DNA reads TGTGCCAGTAGTACCAGGGGATCCTGGGAGCTGTTTTTT.

The rearrangement joins TRBV7-2 to TRBJ2-1; maybe TRBD2 (5 bases). This CDR3 region has 14 residues. Germline CDR1 is SGHTA and CDR2 is FQGNSA. The V end lost 10 bases, the J end lost 1 base, and 14 bases lay between the germline ends. The CDR3 is CANNPGGSYNEQFF. CDR3 DNA sequence: TGTGCCAACAATCCAGGAGGTTCCTACAATGAGCAGTTCTTC.

This clone occurred once. V is TRBV7-9 and J is TRBJ1-4, with a tentative D call TRBD1 (5 bases). V was clipped by 5 bases and J by 0 bases, with 10 bases between them. The germline CDR1 and CDR2 sequences are SEHNR and FQNEAQ (reference sequence). The CDR3 runs to 15 residues. The CDR3 is CASSPGQATNEKLFF. Written as DNA, the CDR3 is TGTGCCAGCAGCCCCGGACAAGCAACTAATGAAAAACTGTTTTTT.

The chain employs TRBV18 and TRBJ1-5, with a possible D match to TRBD1 (5 bases). CDR1 and CDR2 (germline): KGHSH, LQKENI. The CDR3 is 13 residues long. Trimming cost V 2 bases and J 6 bases, with 8 bases left between them. DNA of the CDR3: TGTGCCAGCTCACCATCAGGGTTTCAGCCCCAGCATTTT. It is translated as CASSPSGFQPQHF.

This chain joins TRBV7-7 and TRBJ2-5; 9 bases match TRBD1. V lost 5 bases and J lost 8; bases outside the gene matches: 9. The CDR3 sequence is 14 residues long. Germline loops: CDR1 SSHAT, CDR2 FNYEAQ (reference sequence). The CDR3 region is CASSGGDRAETQYF. In DNA form, the CDR3 reads TGTGCCAGCAGCGGTGGGGACAGGGCAGAAACCCAGTACTTC. Full variable domain (rest looked up from reference TRBV7-7 and TRBJ2-5): GAGVSQSPRYKVTKRGQDVTLRCDPISSHATLYWYQQALGQGPEFLTYFNYEAQPDKSGLPSDRFSAERPEGSISTLTIQRTEQRDSAMYRCASSGGDRAETQYFGPGTRLLVL.

The CDR3 DNA follows: TGTGCCAGCAGTGGGACAGCAAGGGCCCACAATCAGCCCCAGCATTTT. Residues: CASSGTARAHNQPQHF. V and J are TRBV2 and TRBJ1-5; tentative D call: TRBD1 (6 bases). The CDR3 sequence is 16 residues long. Germline lookup yields CDR1 SNHLY and CDR2 FYNNEI. The V and J ends lost 4 bases and 3 bases respectively, with 16 bases between them.

CDR3 DNA: TGTGCCAGCAGGACGACAGGCGAGACCTACGAGCAGTACTTC. Protein sequence: CASRTTGETYEQYF. The chain employs TRBV28 and TRBJ2-7; D is perhaps TRBD1 (6 bases). The CDR3 totals 14 residues. Germline assignment: CDR1 MDHEN and CDR2 SYDVKM. V lost 6 bases and J 2 bases, leaving 14 bases between the germline ends.